The clone carrying this T cell receptor (beta chain) turned up a few times. Per the germline V gene, CDR1 is LGHNA and CDR2 is YNFKEQ. The V gene lost 1 base and the J gene lost 4 bases, with 10 bases spanning the gap. CDR3 length equals 14 residues. This entry belongs to a study of blood T cells in healthy people across ages. Combining a sample-barcoded 5' primer with a J-beta primer mix, a second PCR ran for about 6 to 12 cycles. From the 5' RACE reads, TCRdb called clonotypes with MiXCR, one entry per CDR3 protein. The table lists about 730,000 distinct CDR3 sequences, 40% to 45% of them singletons.

Sequencing input: blood. This clonotype was sampled from a woman aged 55-69 years in good health. The chain links TRBV4-2 to TRBJ1-1, with TRBD1 as a possible D gene (5 bases). In DNA form, the CDR3 reads TGTGCCAGCAGCCAAGTGAGGCAGGGCACTGAAGCTTTCTTT. Protein sequence: CASSQVRQGTEAFF.